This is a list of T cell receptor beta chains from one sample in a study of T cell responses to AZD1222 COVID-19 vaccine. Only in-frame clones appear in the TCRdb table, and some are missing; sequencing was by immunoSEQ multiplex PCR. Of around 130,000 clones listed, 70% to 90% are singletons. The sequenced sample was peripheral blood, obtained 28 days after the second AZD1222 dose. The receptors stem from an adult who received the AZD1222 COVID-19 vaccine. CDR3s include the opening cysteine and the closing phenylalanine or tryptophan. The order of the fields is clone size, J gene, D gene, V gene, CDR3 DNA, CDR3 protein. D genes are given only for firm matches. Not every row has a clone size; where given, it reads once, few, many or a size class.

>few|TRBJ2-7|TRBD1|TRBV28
TGTGCCAGCTTCGGGACAGATTATTTTCCGTACGAGCAGTACTTC
CASFGTDYFPYEQYF
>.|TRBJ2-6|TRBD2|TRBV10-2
TGCGCCAGCACCTCGTTTAGCGGGGTATCTGGGGCCAACGTCCTGACTTTC
CASTSFSGVSGANVLTF
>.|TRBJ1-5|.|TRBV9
TGTGCCAGCAGCGTAGCCGGATGGGGCCAGCCCCAGCATTTT
CASSVAGWGQPQHF
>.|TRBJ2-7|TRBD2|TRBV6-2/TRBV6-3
TGTGCCAGCAGTTCGCCTCGGGCTAGCGGGAGTGGGGAGCAGTACTTC
CASSSPRASGSGEQYF
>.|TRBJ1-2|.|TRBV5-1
TGCGCCAGCAGCTTGGAGGGCGGGGGCTACACCTTC
CASSLEGGGYTF
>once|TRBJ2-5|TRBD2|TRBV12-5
TGTGCTAGTGCCTCAGGGAGTCGCTCTAGCGGGGAGACCCAGTACTTC
CASASGSRSSGETQYF
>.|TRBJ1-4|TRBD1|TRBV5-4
TGTGCCAGCAGCTTGAGGACAGGGGGGGAAAAACTGTTTTTT
CASSLRTGGEKLFF
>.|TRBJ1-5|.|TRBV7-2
TGTGCCAGCAGCATGGACGGGGGGCAGCCCCAGCATTTT
CASSMDGGQPQHF
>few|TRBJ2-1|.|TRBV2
TGTGCCAGCAGGGAACGGCTAGCGCGCGAGGAGGAGCAGTTCTTC
CASRERLAREEEQFF
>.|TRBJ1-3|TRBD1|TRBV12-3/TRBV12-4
TGTGCCAGCGACCAGGGGGCAGGAAACACCATATATTTT
CASDQGAGNTIYF
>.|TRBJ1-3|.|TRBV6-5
TGTGCCAGCAGCAGGGACGGTGGAAACACCATATATTTT
CASSRDGGNTIYF
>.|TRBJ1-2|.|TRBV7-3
TGTGCCAGCAGCTTACAATCGGGCCCCACCTATGGCTACACCTTC
CASSLQSGPTYGYTF
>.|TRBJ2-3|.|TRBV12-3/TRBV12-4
TGTGCCAGCAGCCCTGAAGATACGCAGTATTTT
CASSPEDTQYF
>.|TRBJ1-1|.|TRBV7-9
TGTGCCAGCAGCCGGGCGACAGAGAACACTGAAGCTTTCTTT
CASSRATENTEAFF
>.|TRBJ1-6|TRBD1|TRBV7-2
TGTGCCAGCAGCCCCCGACGGACAGGAGATTCACCCCTCCACTTT
CASSPRRTGDSPLHF
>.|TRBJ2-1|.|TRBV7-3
TGTGCCAGCAGCGTGACTCCCGGCACTGAGCAGTTCTTC
CASSVTPGTEQFF
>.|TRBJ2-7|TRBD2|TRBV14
TGTGCCAGCAGCTGGGGACTAGCAGACGAGCAGTACTTC
CASSWGLADEQYF
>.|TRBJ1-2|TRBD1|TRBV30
TGTGCCTGGAGTGTACGCGGAGGGGAGACAGGGGGTAACTATGGCTACACCTTC
CAWSVRGGETGGNYGYTF
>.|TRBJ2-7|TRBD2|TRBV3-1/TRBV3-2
TGTGCCAGCAGCCGAGCCATAGCGGGGGGGACCTACGAGCAGTACTTC
CASSRAIAGGTYEQYF
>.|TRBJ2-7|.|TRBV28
TGTGCCAGCAGCTTGGGGACCTTGGAGCAGTACTTC
CASSLGTLEQYF
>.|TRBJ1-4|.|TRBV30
TGTGCCTGGAGTGTAGACAGGTTTCCCGAAAAACTGTTTTTT
CAWSVDRFPEKLFF
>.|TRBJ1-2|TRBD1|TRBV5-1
TGCGCCAGCAGCTTGGGCGGACAGGGGAGTCATTCGGGCTACACCTTC
CASSLGGQGSHSGYTF
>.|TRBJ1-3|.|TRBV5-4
TGTGCCAGCAGCTTATATCGGACAGATGGAAACACCATATATTTT
CASSLYRTDGNTIYF
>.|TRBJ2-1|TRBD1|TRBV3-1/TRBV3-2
TGTGCCAGCAGTCAATTCGGGACAGGGGATGTCGATGAGCAGTTCTTC
CASSQFGTGDVDEQFF
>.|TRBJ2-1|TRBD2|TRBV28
TGTGCCAGCAAGCCGGGAGGTTATGGTGAGCAGTTCTTC
CASKPGGYGEQFF
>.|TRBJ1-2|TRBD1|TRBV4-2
TGTGCCAGCAGCCAAGCTTTAGAACGGACAGGGATTGGCTACACCTTC
CASSQALERTGIGYTF
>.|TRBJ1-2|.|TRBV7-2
TGTGCCAGCAGCTTAGCAGGGGTCGACTATGGCTACACCTTC
CASSLAGVDYGYTF
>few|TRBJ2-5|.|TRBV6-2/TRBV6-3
TGTGCCAGCAGTTACGCGCCCCCGACCCAGTACTTC
CASSYAPPTQYF
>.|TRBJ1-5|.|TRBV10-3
TGTGCCATCAGTGAGTCGACTCAGCCCCAGCATTTT
CAISESTQPQHF
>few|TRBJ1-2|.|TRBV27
TGTGCCAGCACTGATCACGTCTATGGCTACACCTTC
CASTDHVYGYTF
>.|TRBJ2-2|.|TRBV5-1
TGCGCCAGCAGCTTGTCCCCTGACCCTGCCGGGGAGCTGTTTTTT
CASSLSPDPAGELFF